This TCR beta chain comes out of a study of blood T cell repertoires in COVID-19. Study-wide context: Sites across the United States, Italy and Spain contributed samples from acute and convalescent COVID-19. From T cells, B-cell-depleted T cells, or PBMCs came the material, which was cDNA or gDNA.

Trimming removed 0 bases from V and 4 bases from J, with 18 bases in between. The CDR3 spans 17 residues. CDR1 and CDR2 from the germline V gene are MGHRA and YSYEKL. Original analysis: Counts of nucleated cells, estimated from reference gene primer amplification, were obtained. Using immunoSEQ multiplex PCR, the repertoire was profiled, and TCRdb retains in-frame clones only, with some absent. That table supplies the V and J calls and clone size; D and trimming were determined from the DNA. This table holds about 140,000 clones, under 90% found once. Sequencing was done on a sample of peripheral blood. V is TRBV4-1 and J is TRBJ2-5; D gene unclear. This clonotype was obtained from a human donor in a cohort sampled during active COVID-19. This CDR3 is CASSQDPPLTTRETQYF. The CDR3 DNA sequence: TGCGCCAGCAGCCAAGATCCCCCCCTCACTACCCGAGAGACCCAGTACTTC.